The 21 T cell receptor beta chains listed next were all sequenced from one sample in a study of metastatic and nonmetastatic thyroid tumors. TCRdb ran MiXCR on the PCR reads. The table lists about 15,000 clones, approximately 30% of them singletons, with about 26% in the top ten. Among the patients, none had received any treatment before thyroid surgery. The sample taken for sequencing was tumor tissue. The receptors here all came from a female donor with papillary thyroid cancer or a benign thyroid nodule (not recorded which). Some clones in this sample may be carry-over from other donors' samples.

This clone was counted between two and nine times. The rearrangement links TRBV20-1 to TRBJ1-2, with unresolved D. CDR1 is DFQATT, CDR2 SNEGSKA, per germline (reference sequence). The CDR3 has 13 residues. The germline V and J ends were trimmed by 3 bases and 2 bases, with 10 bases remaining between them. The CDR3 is CSASTVENYGYTF. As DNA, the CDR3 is TGCAGTGCTAGTACGGTGGAGAACTATGGCTACACCTTC.

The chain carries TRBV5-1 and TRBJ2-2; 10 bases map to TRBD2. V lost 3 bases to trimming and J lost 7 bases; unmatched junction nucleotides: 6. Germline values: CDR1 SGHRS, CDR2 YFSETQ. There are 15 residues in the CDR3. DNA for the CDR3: TGCGCCAGCAGCTCTAGCGGGGGTATTAGCGGGGAGCTGTTTTTT. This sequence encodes CASSSSGGISGELFF. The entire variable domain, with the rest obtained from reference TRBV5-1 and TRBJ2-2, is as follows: KAGVTQTPRYLIKTRGQQVTLSCSPISGHRSVSWYQQTPGQGLQFLFEYFSETQRNKGNFPGRFSGRQFSNSRSEMNVSTLELGDSALYLCASSSSGGISGELFFGEGSRLTVL.

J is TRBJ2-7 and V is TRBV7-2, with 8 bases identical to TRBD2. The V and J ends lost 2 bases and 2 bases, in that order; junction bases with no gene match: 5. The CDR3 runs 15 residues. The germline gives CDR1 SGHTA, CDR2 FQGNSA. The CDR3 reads CASSLHAGGTYEQYF. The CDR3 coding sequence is TGTGCCAGCAGCTTACATGCGGGGGGCACCTACGAGCAGTACTTC.

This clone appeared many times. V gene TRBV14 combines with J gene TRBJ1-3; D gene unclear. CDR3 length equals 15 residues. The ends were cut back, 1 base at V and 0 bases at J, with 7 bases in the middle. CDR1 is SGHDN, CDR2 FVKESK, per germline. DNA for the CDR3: TGTGCCAGCAGCCAAGCCCGACTCTCTGGAAACACCATATATTTT. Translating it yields CASSQARLSGNTIYF.

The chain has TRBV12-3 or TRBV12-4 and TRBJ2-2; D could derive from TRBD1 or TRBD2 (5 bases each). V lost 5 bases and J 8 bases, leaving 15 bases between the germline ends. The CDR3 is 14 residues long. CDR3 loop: CASSPRGATGELFF. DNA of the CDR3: TGTGCCAGCAGTCCCCGGGGCGCCACAGGGGAGCTGTTTTTT.

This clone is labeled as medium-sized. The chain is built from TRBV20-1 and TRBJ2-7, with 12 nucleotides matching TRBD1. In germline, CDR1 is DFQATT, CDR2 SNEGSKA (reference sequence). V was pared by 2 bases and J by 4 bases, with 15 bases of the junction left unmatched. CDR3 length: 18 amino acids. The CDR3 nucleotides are TGCAGTGCTAGACCCCGCCTGCGGGGGACAGGGGGCAGGTACGAGCAGTACTTC. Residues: CSARPRLRGTGGRYEQYF.

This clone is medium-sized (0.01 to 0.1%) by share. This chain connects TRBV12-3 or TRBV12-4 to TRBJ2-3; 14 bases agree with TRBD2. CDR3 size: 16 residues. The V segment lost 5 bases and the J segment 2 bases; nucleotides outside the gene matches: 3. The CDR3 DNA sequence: TGTGCCAGCAGTACGACTAGCGGGAGGGCCACAGATACGCAGTATTTT. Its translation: CASSTTSGRATDTQYF.

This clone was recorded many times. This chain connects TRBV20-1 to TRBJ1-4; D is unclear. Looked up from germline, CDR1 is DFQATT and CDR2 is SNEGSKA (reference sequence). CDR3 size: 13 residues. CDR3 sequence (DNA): TGCAGCCCCACCAGTCCAACTAATGAAAAACTGTTTTTT. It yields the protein CSPTSPTNEKLFF.

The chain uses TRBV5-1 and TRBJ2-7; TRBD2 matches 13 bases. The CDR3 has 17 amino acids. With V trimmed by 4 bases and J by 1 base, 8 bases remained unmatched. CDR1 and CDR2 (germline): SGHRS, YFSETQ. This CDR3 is CASSLGTSGTASYEQYF. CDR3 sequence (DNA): TGCGCCAGCAGCCTCGGGACTAGCGGGACGGCGTCCTACGAGCAGTACTTC.

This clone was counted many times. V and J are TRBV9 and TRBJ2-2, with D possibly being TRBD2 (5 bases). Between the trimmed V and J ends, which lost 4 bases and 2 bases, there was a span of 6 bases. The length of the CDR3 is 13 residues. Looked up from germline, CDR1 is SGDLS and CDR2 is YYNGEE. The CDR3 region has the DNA TGTGCCAGCAGCCCTAGCAACACCGGGGAGCTGTTTTTT. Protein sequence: CASSPSNTGELFF.

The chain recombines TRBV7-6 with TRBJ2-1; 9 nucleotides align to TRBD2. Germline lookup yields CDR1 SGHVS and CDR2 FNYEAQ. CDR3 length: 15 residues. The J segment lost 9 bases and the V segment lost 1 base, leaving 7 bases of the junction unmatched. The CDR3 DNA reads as TGTGCCAGCAGCTTAGAGGCGGGAGGGAGGAGTGAGCAGTTCTTC. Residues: CASSLEAGGRSEQFF. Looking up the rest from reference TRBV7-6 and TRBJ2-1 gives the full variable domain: GAGVSQSPRYKVTKRGQDVALRCDPISGHVSLYWYRQALGQGPEFLTYFNYEAQQDKSGLPNDRFSAERPEGSISTLTIQRTEQRDSAMYRCASSLEAGGRSEQFFGPGTRLTVL.

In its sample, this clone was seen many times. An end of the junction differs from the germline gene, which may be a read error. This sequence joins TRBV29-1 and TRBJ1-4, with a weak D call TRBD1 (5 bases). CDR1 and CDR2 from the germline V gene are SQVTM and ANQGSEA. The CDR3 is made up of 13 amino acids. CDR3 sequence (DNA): TGCAGCGTTCGGGCAGGGCGCAGTGAAAAACTGCTTTTT. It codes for CSVRAGRSEKLLF.

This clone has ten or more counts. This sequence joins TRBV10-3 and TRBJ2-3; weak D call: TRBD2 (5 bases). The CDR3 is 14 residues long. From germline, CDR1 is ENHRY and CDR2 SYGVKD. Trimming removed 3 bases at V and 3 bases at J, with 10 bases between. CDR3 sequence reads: CAISEDRDTDTQYF. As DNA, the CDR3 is TGTGCCATCAGTGAAGACCGGGATACAGATACGCAGTATTTT.

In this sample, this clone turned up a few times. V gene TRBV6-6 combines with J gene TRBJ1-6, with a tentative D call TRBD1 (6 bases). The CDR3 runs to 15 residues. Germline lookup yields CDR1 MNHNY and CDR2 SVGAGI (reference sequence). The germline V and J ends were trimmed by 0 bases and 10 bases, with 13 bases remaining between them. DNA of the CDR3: TGTGCCAGCAGTTACTCGGACAGCGTGGGGTCACCCCTCCACTTT. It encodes CASSYSDSVGSPLHF.

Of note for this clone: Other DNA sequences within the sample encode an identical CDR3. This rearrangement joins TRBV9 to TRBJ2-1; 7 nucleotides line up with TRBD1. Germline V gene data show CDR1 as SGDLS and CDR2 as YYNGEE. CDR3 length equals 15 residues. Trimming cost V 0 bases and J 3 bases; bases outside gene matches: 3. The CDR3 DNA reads TGTGCCAGCAGCGTAGAGGGGGCTGACTACAATGAGCAGTTCTTC. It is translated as CASSVEGADYNEQFF.

CDR3 protein: CASSRTGGNSGNTIYF. Written as DNA, the CDR3 is TGTGCCAGCAGCCGGACAGGGGGTAACTCTGGAAACACCATATATTTT. V gene TRBV11-2 combines with J gene TRBJ1-3, with 10 bases fitting TRBD1. The CDR3 is 16 amino acids. Unmatched junction bases numbered 4, after V lost 5 bases and J lost 0 bases. Germline V lookup: CDR1 SGHAT, CDR2 FQNNGV.

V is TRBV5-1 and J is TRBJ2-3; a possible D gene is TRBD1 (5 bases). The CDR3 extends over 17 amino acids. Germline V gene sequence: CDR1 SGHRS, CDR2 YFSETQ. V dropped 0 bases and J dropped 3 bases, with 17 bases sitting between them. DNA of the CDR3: TGCGCCAGCAGCTTGGTAGTAGGGGCGTTAAAAACAGATACGCAGTATTTT. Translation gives CASSLVVGALKTDTQYF.

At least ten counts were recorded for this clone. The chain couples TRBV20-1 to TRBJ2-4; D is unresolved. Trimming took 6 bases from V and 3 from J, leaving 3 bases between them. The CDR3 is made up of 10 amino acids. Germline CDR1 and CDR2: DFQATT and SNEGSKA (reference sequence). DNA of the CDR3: TGCAGTGCAGACAAAAACATTCAGTACTTC. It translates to CSADKNIQYF.

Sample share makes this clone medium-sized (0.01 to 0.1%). Written as DNA, the CDR3 is TGTGCCAGCAGCCAAGAACTAGCGGGAGGCTACGAGCAGTACTTC. Its protein product is CASSQELAGGYEQYF. This rearrangement joins TRBV4-2 to TRBJ2-7; 12 bases line up with TRBD2. The V and J ends lost 0 bases and 3 bases, in that order; junction bases with no gene match: 0. Germline values: CDR1 LGHNA, CDR2 YNFKEQ. The CDR3 spans 15 residues.

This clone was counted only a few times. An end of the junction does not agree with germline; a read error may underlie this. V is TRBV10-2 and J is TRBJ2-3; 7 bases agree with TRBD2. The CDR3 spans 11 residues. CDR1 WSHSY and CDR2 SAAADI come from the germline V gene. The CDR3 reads CASSTSGKTSF. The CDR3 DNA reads TGCGCCAGCAGTACCAGCGGGAAAACGTCTTTT.

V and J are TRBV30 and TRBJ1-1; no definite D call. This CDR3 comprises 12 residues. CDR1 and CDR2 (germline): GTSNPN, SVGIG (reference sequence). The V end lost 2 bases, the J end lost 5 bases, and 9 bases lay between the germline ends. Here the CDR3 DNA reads TGTGCCTGGAGTCCCGGTGGGACTGAAGCTTTCTTT. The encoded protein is CAWSPGGTEAFF.